These T cell receptor beta chains were read from a single sample in a study of Graves' ophthalmopathy and Graves' hyperthyroidism. TCRdb reprocessed the multiplex PCR reads with MiXCR, giving one entry per CDR3 protein. The table shows some 1.1 million distinct CDR3 sequences, with about 38% occurring only once. The source material was peripheral blood or thyroid tissue (not recorded which). Source of these receptors: an adult man with Graves' hyperthyroidism. Each CDR3 is given with its conserved first and last residue. The D gene is left open where the match is weak. The size entry is marked missing in some rows and otherwise reads once, few, many or a size class.

clone_size | j_call | d_call | v_call | cdr3_nt | cdr3_aa
many | TRBJ1-6 | NA | TRBV29-1 | TGCAGCGTTCGGGGTGCCGAGAATTCACCCCTCCACTTT | CSVRGAENSPLHF
NA | TRBJ1-2 | NA | TRBV9 | TGTGACAGCAGCGTGGGAATAGGTGGCTACACCTTC | CDSSVGIGGYTF
few | TRBJ2-5 | NA | TRBV12-5 | TGTGCTAGTGGTTTTGGGGAAACGGGAGATGCTAAGGCCCAGTACTTC | CASGFGETGDAKAQYF
many | TRBJ1-1 | NA | TRBV5-1 | TGCGCCAGCAGCTCTGACAGTCTTACGGGAGAAGCTTTCTTT | CASSSDSLTGEAFF
many | TRBJ1-1 | NA | TRBV19 | TGTGCCAGTACTCCCACAGGCCCCGACACTGAAGCTTTCTTT | CASTPTGPDTEAFF
NA | TRBJ2-7 | NA | TRBV3-1 | TGTGCCAGCAGCCGGCAGGGGCAGTTCGACGAGCAGTACTTC | CASSRQGQFDEQYF
NA | TRBJ2-5 | NA | TRBV2 | TGTGCCAGCAGCCCAGATCTTCTGGTGGAGACCCAGTACTTC | CASSPDLLVETQYF
NA | TRBJ1-2 | TRBD1 | TRBV5-4 | TGTGCCAGCAGCTTGGACAGGGGTACAGTGGTGGGCTACACCTTC | CASSLDRGTVVGYTF
many | TRBJ1-5 | NA | TRBV11-2 | TGTGCCAGCAGCAGGACCGGGACGGAGAATCAGCCCCAGCATTTT | CASSRTGTENQPQHF
few | TRBJ2-2 | NA | TRBV12-3/TRBV12-4 | TGTGCCAGCAGTTGGTATTCCGGGGAGCTGTTTTTT | CASSWYSGELFF
many | TRBJ1-6 | NA | TRBV5-1 | TGCGCCAGCAGCTCAGGGGCGGCTACCTATAATTCACCCCTCCACTTT | CASSSGAATYNSPLHF